In its sample, the clone carrying this TCR beta chain was seen many times. This entry comes from a study of early T cells in non-severe SARS-CoV-2 infection. Using its own MiXCR run on the 5' RACE reads, TCRdb lists one record per CDR3 protein. The sample includes 90,000 to 100,000 distinct CDR3 sequences, over 10% seen only once; the top ten take 2% to 2.5%. What was sequenced was whole blood. This clonotype was sampled from an adult who was a healthcare worker with PCR-confirmed SARS-CoV-2 infection or an uninfected control (not recorded which).

The CDR3 nucleotides are TGTGCCAGCTCACAGGGCATGAACACTGAAGCTTTCTTT. It codes for CASSQGMNTEAFF. The chain is built from TRBV18 and TRBJ1-1; D is undetermined. Germline V gene lookup returns CDR1 KGHSH and CDR2 LQKENI. The CDR3 covers 13 residues. With 4 bases removed from V and 0 bases from J, the gap between germline ends came to 6 bases.